This TCR beta chain was captured in a study of CD4 and CD8 cells across lung adenocarcinoma regions. Samples came from patients with localized non-small cell lung adenocarcinoma. TCRdb redid the calling of the PCR reads with MiXCR, one entry per CDR3 protein. Of about 2,500 distinct CDR3 sequences detected, 67% appear once; the ten largest clones hold 20% to 25%. The sequence derives from a female donor with lung adenocarcinoma. The CD4 and CD8 labels of this study may be unreliable. The specimen was CD4+ T cells from the center of a lung tumor.

The CDR3 loop reads CASSQEEGYEQYF. In DNA form, the CDR3 reads TGTGCCAGCAGCCAGGAGGAGGGCTACGAGCAGTACTTC. V and J are TRBV3-1 and TRBJ2-5, with a tentative D call TRBD2 (6 bases). With the DNA end fitting TRBJ2-7 better, the J assignment may be wrong. Germline assignment: CDR1 LGHDT and CDR2 YNNKEL (reference sequence). This CDR3 region has 13 residues.